Described below is a single T cell receptor (beta chain) sequence and its context. Its specificity is unknown. The data stem from a study of T cell responses to AZD1222 COVID-19 vaccine. Points from the study as a whole: Baseline serostatus was positive in only a handful of AZD1222 recipients.

This CDR3 is built from 14 residues. Trimming left V 5 bases short and J 4 bases short, with 12 bases between. Germline V gives CDR1 MNHEY, CDR2 SVGEGT. The repertoire was sequenced with immunoSEQ multiplex PCR; TCRdb's copy has only in-frame clones and lacks some. The top ten hold around 1.2% of the sample, which has around 120,000 clones, 80% to 95% seen once. The gene calls are TRBV6-2 or TRBV6-3 and TRBJ2-1; D possibly uses TRBD1 or TRBD2 (5 bases each). This TCR came from an adult in good health. Sequenced here: peripheral blood, sampled on day 0 of AZD1222 vaccination. The CDR3 nucleotides are TGTGCCAGCAGTGATCGGGACGCATACAATGAGCAGTTCTTC. This translates into CASSDRDAYNEQFF.